This T cell receptor beta chain is drawn from a study of cytomegalovirus exposure and HLA in healthy donors. Study-level points and caveats: Differences between HLA loci emerged in a later analysis of TCR association rates, with DRB1 most and HLA-C fewest.

Primers: 60 Vbeta forward and 13 Jbeta reverse. Assay used: immunoSEQ multiplex PCR; TCRdb lists only in-frame clones, some missing. The sample holds approximately 170,000 clones; 75% to 90% are singletons and the top ten take 1%. The V and J ends lost 0 bases and 7 bases respectively, with 7 bases between them. CDR1 and CDR2 from the germline V gene are SGHRS and YFSETQ. The CDR3 spans 12 residues. Comment on this clone: Its target is unknown.

The clonotype comes from a boy younger than 10 in good health and CMV-seronegative. Sequencing was done on a sample of PBMCs. The chain carries TRBV5-1 and TRBJ1-2; D remains unclear. Written as DNA, the CDR3 is TGCGCCAGCAGCTTGGAAGCGGGTGGCTACACCTTC. This codes for CASSLEAGGYTF.